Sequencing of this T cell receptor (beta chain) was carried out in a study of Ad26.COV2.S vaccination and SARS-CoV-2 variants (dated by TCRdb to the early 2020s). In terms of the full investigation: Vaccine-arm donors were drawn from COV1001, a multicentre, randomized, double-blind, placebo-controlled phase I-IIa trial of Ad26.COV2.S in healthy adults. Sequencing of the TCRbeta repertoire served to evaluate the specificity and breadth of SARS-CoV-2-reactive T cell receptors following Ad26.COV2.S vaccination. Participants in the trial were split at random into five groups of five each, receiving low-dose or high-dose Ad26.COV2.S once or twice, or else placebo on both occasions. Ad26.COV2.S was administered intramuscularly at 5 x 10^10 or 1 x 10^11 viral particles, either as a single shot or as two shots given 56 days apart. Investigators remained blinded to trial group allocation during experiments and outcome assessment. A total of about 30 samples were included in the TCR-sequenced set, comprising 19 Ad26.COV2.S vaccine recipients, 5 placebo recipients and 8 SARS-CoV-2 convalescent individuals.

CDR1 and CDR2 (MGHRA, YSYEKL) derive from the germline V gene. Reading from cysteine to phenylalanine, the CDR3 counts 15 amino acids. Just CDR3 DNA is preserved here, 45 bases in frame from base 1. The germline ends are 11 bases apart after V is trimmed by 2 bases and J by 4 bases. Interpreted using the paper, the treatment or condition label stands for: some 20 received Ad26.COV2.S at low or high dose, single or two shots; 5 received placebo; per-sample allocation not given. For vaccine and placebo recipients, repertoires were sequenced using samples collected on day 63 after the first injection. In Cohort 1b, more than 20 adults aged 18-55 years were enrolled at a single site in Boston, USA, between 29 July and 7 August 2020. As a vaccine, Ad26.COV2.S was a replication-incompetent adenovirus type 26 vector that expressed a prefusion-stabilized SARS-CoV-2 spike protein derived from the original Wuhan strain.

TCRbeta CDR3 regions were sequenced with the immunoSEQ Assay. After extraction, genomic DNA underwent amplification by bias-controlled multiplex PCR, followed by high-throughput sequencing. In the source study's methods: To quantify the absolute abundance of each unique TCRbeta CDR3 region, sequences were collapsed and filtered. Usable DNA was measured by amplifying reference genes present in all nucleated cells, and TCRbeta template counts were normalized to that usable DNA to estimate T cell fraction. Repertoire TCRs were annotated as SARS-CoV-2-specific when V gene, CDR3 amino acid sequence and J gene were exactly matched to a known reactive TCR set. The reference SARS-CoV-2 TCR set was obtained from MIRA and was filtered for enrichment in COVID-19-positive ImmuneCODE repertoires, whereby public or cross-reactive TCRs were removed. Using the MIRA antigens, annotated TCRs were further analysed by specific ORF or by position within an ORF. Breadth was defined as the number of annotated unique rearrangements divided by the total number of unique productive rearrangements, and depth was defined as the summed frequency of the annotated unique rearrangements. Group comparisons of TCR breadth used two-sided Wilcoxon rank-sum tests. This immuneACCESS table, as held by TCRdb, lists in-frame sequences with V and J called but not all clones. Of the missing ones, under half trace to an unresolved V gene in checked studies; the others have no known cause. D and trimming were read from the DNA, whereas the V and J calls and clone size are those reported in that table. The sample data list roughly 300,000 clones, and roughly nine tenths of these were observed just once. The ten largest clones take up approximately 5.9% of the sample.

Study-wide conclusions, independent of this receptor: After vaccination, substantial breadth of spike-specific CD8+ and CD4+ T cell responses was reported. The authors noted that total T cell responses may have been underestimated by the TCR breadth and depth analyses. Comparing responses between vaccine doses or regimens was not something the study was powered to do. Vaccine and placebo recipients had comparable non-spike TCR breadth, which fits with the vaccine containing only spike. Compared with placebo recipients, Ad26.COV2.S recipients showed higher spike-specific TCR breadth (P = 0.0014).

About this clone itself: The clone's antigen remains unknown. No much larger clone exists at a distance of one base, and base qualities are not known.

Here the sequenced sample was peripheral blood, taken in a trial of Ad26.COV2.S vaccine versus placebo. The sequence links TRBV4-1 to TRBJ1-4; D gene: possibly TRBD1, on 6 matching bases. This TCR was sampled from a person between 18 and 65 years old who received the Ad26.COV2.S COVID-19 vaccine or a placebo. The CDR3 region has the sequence CASSQRTADNEKLFF. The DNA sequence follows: TGCGCCAGCAGCCAACGGACAGCCGATAATGAAAAACTGTTTTTT.